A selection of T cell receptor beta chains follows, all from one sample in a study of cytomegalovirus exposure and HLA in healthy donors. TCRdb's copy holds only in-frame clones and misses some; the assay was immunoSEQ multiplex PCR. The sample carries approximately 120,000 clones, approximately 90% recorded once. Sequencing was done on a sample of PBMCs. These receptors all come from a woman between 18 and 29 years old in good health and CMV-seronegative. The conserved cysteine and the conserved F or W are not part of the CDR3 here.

cdr3_aa: ASRQGHEQY
j_call: TRBJ2-7
v_call: TRBV6-5

cdr3_aa: ASSYWAGVGSYEQY
j_call: TRBJ2-7
v_call: TRBV6-5

cdr3_aa: ASSPGQINYINTGELF
j_call: TRBJ2-2
v_call: TRBV28

cdr3_aa: AIGTGVNTEAF
j_call: TRBJ1-1
v_call: TRBV10-3

cdr3_aa: ASSWTSGPYEQY
j_call: TRBJ2-7
v_call: TRBV5-5

cdr3_aa: ASSLWGTGVYEQY
j_call: TRBJ2-7
v_call: TRBV28

cdr3_aa: ASSPSRVSGLYEQY
j_call: TRBJ2-7
v_call: TRBV18

cdr3_aa: ASTTGTSGGETQY
j_call: TRBJ2-5
v_call: TRBV6-1

cdr3_aa: ASRSDLGQIYGYT
j_call: TRBJ1-2
v_call: TRBV28

cdr3_aa: ASSYPTGARRVNYGYT
j_call: TRBJ1-2
v_call: TRBV11-2

cdr3_aa: ASSPPGGLENEQF
j_call: TRBJ2-1
v_call: TRBV19

cdr3_aa: ASSLAGAGGGFAYNEQF
j_call: TRBJ2-1
v_call: TRBV5-1

cdr3_aa: ASRADRDGTQY
j_call: TRBJ2-5
v_call: TRBV27

cdr3_aa: ASSAGFQGEQY
j_call: TRBJ2-7
v_call: TRBV4-3

cdr3_aa: ASSFGSPRVNEQF
j_call: TRBJ2-1
v_call: TRBV7-9

cdr3_aa: ASSSGNSYEQY
j_call: TRBJ2-7
v_call: TRBV6-6

cdr3_aa: ASSPTVLSGANVLT
j_call: TRBJ2-6
v_call: TRBV27

cdr3_aa: ATSRERGQGAYGYT
j_call: TRBJ1-2
v_call: TRBV15

cdr3_aa: ASSLASGGADEQF
j_call: TRBJ2-1
v_call: TRBV5-4

cdr3_aa: ASSLDLASGSYNEQF
j_call: TRBJ2-1
v_call: TRBV11-2

cdr3_aa: AISESRGTGPYEQY
j_call: TRBJ2-7
v_call: TRBV10-3

cdr3_aa: ASSLGTGGYSNYGYT
j_call: TRBJ1-2
v_call: TRBV5-1

cdr3_aa: ASSFLGQGPAGELF
j_call: TRBJ2-2
v_call: TRBV28